This T cell receptor beta chain was profiled in a study of a mutant IDH1 vaccine in newly diagnosed glioma. Across the study: The sex distribution of treated patients was 62.5% male and roughly 40% female, with a mean age of around 43 years. Therapy received beforehand was radiotherapy, temozolomide, or both, with most patients given both.

The ends lost 9 bases at V and 4 bases at J; junction bases unmatched: 2. The CDR3 is 12 amino acids. The germline V gene encodes CDR1 LNHDA and CDR2 SQIVND (reference sequence). Only one count was recorded for this clone. What it recognizes is unknown. The study's findings and limits: Shifts in the top peripheral T cell clonotypes seemed unrelated to pseudoprogression.

Documented time point: baseline, week 1 (first vaccination visit). Treatment given: pre-vaccination baseline after standard-of-care therapy. The donors had new WHO grade 3 or 4 astrocytomas; these were IDH1-mutant and ATRX-lost. Clones were sequenced by immunoSEQ multiplex PCR, and TCRdb holds only the in-frame ones, with some missing. The repertoire includes approximately 70,000 clones, about four fifths of them detected once, and more than 8% sits in the top ten. The V and J genes are TRBV19 and TRBJ2-5; 10 bases agree with TRBD1. The sequence derives from a man aged 50 to 59 with glioma. Sequencing used PBMCs, obtained from a glioma patient treated with radiotherapy, temozolomide or both. Written as DNA, the CDR3 is TGTGCCAGCCGGACAGGGGGAGAGACCCAGTACTTC. Its translation: CASRTGGETQYF.